The entry that follows covers one T cell receptor beta chain sequence. Trimming pared 1 base from V and 1 base from J, leaving 8 bases between. Germline V CDR1 and CDR2: KGHSH, LQKENI. The CDR3 covers 14 residues. Generated by immunoSEQ multiplex PCR, the TCRdb table keeps only in-frame clones and is missing some. The data contain 25,000 to 30,000 clones, over 75% of them seen just once; the ten biggest clones take up about 6%. The sample originates from a study of blood T cell repertoires in COVID-19. Input material: peripheral blood. The clonotype was recovered from a human donor in a cohort sampled during active COVID-19. The rearrangement joins TRBV18 to TRBJ2-7; perhaps TRBD1 as D (6 bases). The CDR3 loop reads CASSPRDKSYEQYF. The CDR3 DNA reads as TGTGCCAGCTCACCACGGGACAAGTCCTACGAGCAGTACTTC.